The entry below gives a single T cell receptor (beta chain) sequence along with its context. The antigen is not known. Sequenced by immunoSEQ multiplex PCR; TCRdb stores in-frame clones only, minus some. The table has 20,000 to 25,000 clones, 75% to 80% seen once. If patients had autoimmune disease history or systemic immunosuppression, they were excluded. The entry originates in a study of OX40 agonist ivuxolimab in advanced cancers. Across the study: Patients received the agonistic anti-OX40 (CD134) antibody ivuxolimab.

The V gene's germline CDR1 is SGHDN and CDR2 FVKESK. V lost 4 bases, J lost 7 bases, and 10 bases lay in between. The CDR3 sequence is 13 residues long. General study points: Some nonresponders also had low normalized T-cell clonal expansion. The CD4+ and CD8+ T cells in the blood had expanded clonally by week 6 at 0.1 to 3.0 mg/kg.

This clonotype was obtained from an adult with an advanced solid tumor such as melanoma, head and neck, liver or kidney cancer. This sequence joins TRBV14 and TRBJ2-2; D not resolved. The starting material was CD4+ or CD8+ T cells sorted from blood, obtained in a trial of the OX40 agonist ivuxolimab. The CDR3 loop reads CASSLLIGGELFF. CDR3 coding DNA: TGTGCCAGCAGCCTCTTAATTGGCGGGGAGCTGTTTTTT.